The 20 T cell receptor beta chains presented below share a single source sample, sequenced in a study of cytotoxic CD8 clonotypes in ibrutinib-treated CLL. Libraries were prepared by immunoSEQ multiplex PCR; TCRdb keeps only in-frame clonotypes and omits some of them. Among some 290,000 clones listed, about 80% were seen once. The sequenced sample was PBMCs, obtained before ibrutinib treatment. The receptors were sampled from a human donor with chronic lymphocytic leukemia.

The genes are TRBV30 and TRBJ2-5, with D maybe TRBD2 (5 bases). Germline-derived CDR1 and CDR2 are GTSNPN and SVGIG (reference sequence). CDR3 size: 14 residues. Trimming cost V 2 bases and J 4 bases, with 14 bases left between them. The CDR3 loop reads CAWSPGLELETQYF. The CDR3 DNA reads TGTGCCTGGAGTCCGGGATTAGAGCTAGAGACCCAGTACTTC.

The V gene is TRBV7-8, the J gene TRBJ2-3; 8 nucleotides line up with TRBD1. V gave up 2 bases and J gave up 2 bases; unmatched junction bases: 9. The CDR3 consists of 17 residues. Germline loops: CDR1 SGHVS, CDR2 FQNEAQ. The CDR3 spells CASSLHPGTGSTDTQYF. The DNA of the CDR3 is TGTGCCAGCAGCTTACATCCCGGGACAGGCTCCACAGATACGCAGTATTTT.

The rearrangement uses TRBV4-3 and TRBJ2-7; 10 nucleotides line up with TRBD2. Germline V lookup: CDR1 LGHNA, CDR2 YSLEER. CDR3 length equals 15 residues. The J segment lost 3 bases and the V segment lost 2 bases, leaving 4 bases of the junction unmatched. For the CDR3, the DNA is TGCGCCAGCAGCCAACACGGACTAGCGGACTACGAGCAGTACTTC. Its protein product is CASSQHGLADYEQYF.

This clone was found once. This sequence joins TRBV7-9 and TRBJ2-7; the D gene is possibly TRBD2 (5 bases). V was shortened by 5 bases and J by 3 bases, with 17 bases between the two germline ends. Germline V gene lookup returns CDR1 SEHNR and CDR2 FQNEAQ (reference sequence). This CDR3 is 15 amino acids long. In DNA, the CDR3 is TGTGCCAGCAGCGACTCCCGTCCGGGGAACTACGAGCAGTACTTC. Its protein product is CASSDSRPGNYEQYF.

The chain uses TRBV30 and TRBJ1-1; possible D gene TRBD1, 5 bases. Germline CDR1 GTSNPN, CDR2 SVGIG (reference sequence). The germline V and J ends were trimmed by 7 bases and 1 base, with 10 bases remaining between them. The CDR3 is 12 residues long. The CDR3 region has the DNA TGTGCCTCCGGCAGGGCGAACACTGAAGCTTTCTTT. Protein: CASGRANTEAFF. The entire variable domain, with the rest obtained from reference TRBV30 and TRBJ1-1, is as follows: SQTIHQWPATLVQPVGSPLSLECTVEGTSNPNLYWYRQAAGRGLQLLFYSVGIGQISSEVPQNLSASRPQDRQFILSSKKLLLSDSGFYLCASGRANTEAFFGQGTRLTVV.

The chain links TRBV7-2 to TRBJ2-7, with D possibly being TRBD2 (6 bases). The V gene's germline CDR1 is SGHTA and CDR2 FQGNSA. Trimming pared 3 bases from V and 7 bases from J, leaving 19 bases between. This CDR3 is built from 15 residues. The CDR3 nucleotides are TGTGCCAGCAGCTTTCTGGGGACTGTTGATGTGGAGCAGTACTTC. Encoded protein: CASSFLGTVDVEQYF.

V is TRBV7-6 and J is TRBJ2-7; unclear D gene. The CDR3 has 19 residues. Germline V gene data show CDR1 as SGHVS and CDR2 as FNYEAQ. The V and J ends lost 5 bases and 3 bases respectively, with 29 bases between them. Written as DNA, the CDR3 is TGTGCCAGCAGCCCTAGTCCGCTAGGCCCATCACCCAACATCTACGAGCAGTACTTC. Protein product: CASSPSPLGPSPNIYEQYF. Based on the CDR3 plus reference TRBV7-6 and TRBJ2-7, the full variable domain is GAGVSQSPRYKVTKRGQDVALRCDPISGHVSLYWYRQALGQGPEFLTYFNYEAQQDKSGLPNDRFSAERPEGSISTLTIQRTEQRDSAMYRCASSPSPLGPSPNIYEQYFGPGTRLTVT.

The gene calls are TRBV5-1 and TRBJ1-1; D is ambiguous. With 1 base removed from V and 5 bases from J, the gap between germline ends came to 18 bases. From germline, CDR1 is SGHRS and CDR2 YFSETQ. The CDR3 length is 16 residues. The CDR3 DNA is TGCGCCAGCAGCTTGAGAGGGATGGGTGGTTTGACTGAAGCTTTCTTT. Its translation is CASSLRGMGGLTEAFF. Variable domain in full (rest from reference TRBV5-1 and TRBJ1-1): KAGVTQTPRYLIKTRGQQVTLSCSPISGHRSVSWYQQTPGQGLQFLFEYFSETQRNKGNFPGRFSGRQFSNSRSEMNVSTLELGDSALYLCASSLRGMGGLTEAFFGQGTRLTVV.

This chain uses TRBV15 with TRBJ2-3; no reliable D call. The V and J ends lost 1 base and 8 bases respectively, with 10 bases between them. This CDR3 is built from 13 residues. The germline CDR1 and CDR2 sequences are LNHNV and YYDKDF (reference sequence). The CDR3 nucleotides are TGTGCCACCAGCAGAGCAAGTGCCGGTACGCAGTATTTT. It specifies CATSRASAGTQYF.

This clone was counted a single time. The chain recombines TRBV7-2 with TRBJ2-7; a weak D match, TRBD2 (6 bases). The CDR3 is 13 amino acids. V was cut by 5 bases and J by 3 bases, with 11 bases left in between. CDR1 is SGHTA and CDR2 is FQGNSA in the germline V gene. CDR3 sequence: CASSPQTSYEQYF. CDR3 nucleotide sequence: TGTGCCAGCAGCCCGCAGACTAGCTACGAGCAGTACTTC.

V is TRBV7-8 and J is TRBJ1-3; D not resolved. The CDR3 has 17 amino acids. The germline gives CDR1 SGHVS, CDR2 FQNEAQ. The V end was cut by 2 bases, the J end by 0 bases, with 14 bases between. CDR3 in amino acids: CASSLLEVVGSGNTIYF. CDR3 nucleotide sequence: TGTGCCAGCAGCTTACTCGAGGTAGTCGGCTCTGGAAACACCATATATTTT.

This clone has a handful of counts. The rearrangement uses TRBV27 and TRBJ1-1, with 7 bases that match TRBD1. CDR1 is MNHEY, CDR2 SMNVEV, per germline (reference sequence). Trimming took 6 bases from V and 2 from J; bases not matched to a gene: 6. The CDR3 extends over 14 amino acids. The CDR3 nucleotides are TGTGCCAGCAGAATAAACAGGGGTAACACTGAAGCTTTCTTT. Its protein is CASRINRGNTEAFF.

Written as DNA, the CDR3 is TGTGCCACCAGCGGGGGACTAGCGGGAGTGAACACCGGGGAGCTGTTTTTT. As protein: CATSGGLAGVNTGELFF. The chain joins TRBV15 to TRBJ2-2; 14 bases match TRBD2. The CDR3 is made up of 17 amino acids. Per germline, CDR1 LNHNV and CDR2 YYDKDF (reference sequence). Germline trimming cut 5 bases from V and 1 base from J; bases unmatched to any gene: 3. Full variable domain (missing parts from reference TRBV15 and TRBJ2-2): DAMVIQNPRYQVTQFGKPVTLSCSQTLNHNVMYWYQQKSSQAPKLLFHYYDKDFNNEADTPDNFQSRRPNTSFCFLDIRSPGLGDTAMYLCATSGGLAGVNTGELFFGEGSRLTVL.

V usage is TRBV15 and J usage is TRBJ2-7, with D maybe TRBD1 (6 bases). The V and J ends lost 3 bases and 4 bases respectively, with 10 bases between them. The CDR3 runs 13 residues. Per germline, CDR1 LNHNV and CDR2 YYDKDF (reference sequence). CDR3 in DNA: TGTGCCACCAGCAGCCCCGGACAGTACGAGCAGTACTTC. Its protein is CATSSPGQYEQYF.

V gene TRBV5-6 combines with J gene TRBJ2-1, with D uncertain. CDR1 is SGHDT and CDR2 is YYEEEE in the germline V gene. The CDR3 runs to 13 residues. V lost 4 bases to trimming and J lost 4 bases, with 9 bases between them. The CDR3 reads CASSGTVYNEQFF. The CDR3 bases are TGTGCCAGCAGCGGCACAGTTTACAATGAGCAGTTCTTC.

This clone has a handful of counts. This chain uses TRBV11-2 with TRBJ1-2, with a possible D match to TRBD1 (6 bases). Germline CDR1 and CDR2: SGHAT and FQNNGV. This CDR3 has 15 residues. V gave up 7 bases and J gave up 7 bases, with 22 bases separating them. This chain's CDR3 is CASTPNGMGAGGYTF. The CDR3 DNA reads as TGTGCCAGCACCCCGAACGGTATGGGGGCGGGTGGCTACACCTTC.

V gene TRBV29-1 combines with J gene TRBJ2-3, with TRBD2 matching over 7 bases. The CDR3 spans 14 residues. The junction had 9 bases not matched to a gene; V was cut back by 7 bases and J by 2 bases. CDR1 and CDR2 from the germline V gene are SQVTM and ANQGSEA. The CDR3 region is CSARLAVDTDTQYF. The CDR3 DNA sequence: TGCAGCGCCCGACTAGCTGTGGACACAGATACGCAGTATTTT.

This clone was counted between two and nine times. V usage is TRBV4-3 and J usage is TRBJ1-1; D perhaps matches TRBD1 (6 bases). The CDR3 length is 17 residues. V was shortened by 3 bases and J by 3 bases, with 20 bases between the two germline ends. CDR1 is LGHNA and CDR2 is YSLEER in the germline V gene. The CDR3 DNA is TGCGCCAGCAGCCAGGCGGGGATCGGGGGGCTGCACACTGAAGCTTTCTTT. Amino acids: CASSQAGIGGLHTEAFF.

This clone was detected ten times or more. The gene calls are TRBV2 and TRBJ1-1, with D unclear. The CDR3 is 11 residues long. With 8 bases removed from V and 7 bases from J, the gap between germline ends came to 11 bases. The germline gives CDR1 SNHLY, CDR2 FYNNEI. CDR3 DNA sequence: TGTGCCAGCGTCTTGACCTTTGAAGCTTTCTTT. Protein product: CASVLTFEAFF.

The rearrangement joins TRBV4-2 to TRBJ2-7; 8 bases map to TRBD2. The ends lost 4 bases at V and 5 bases at J; junction bases unmatched: 13. This CDR3 region has 16 residues. Per the germline V gene, CDR1 is LGHNA and CDR2 is YNFKEQ. The chain's CDR3 is CASSRGVSGGPNEQYF. As DNA, the CDR3 is TGTGCCAGCAGCCGGGGGGTTTCGGGAGGGCCGAACGAGCAGTACTTC.